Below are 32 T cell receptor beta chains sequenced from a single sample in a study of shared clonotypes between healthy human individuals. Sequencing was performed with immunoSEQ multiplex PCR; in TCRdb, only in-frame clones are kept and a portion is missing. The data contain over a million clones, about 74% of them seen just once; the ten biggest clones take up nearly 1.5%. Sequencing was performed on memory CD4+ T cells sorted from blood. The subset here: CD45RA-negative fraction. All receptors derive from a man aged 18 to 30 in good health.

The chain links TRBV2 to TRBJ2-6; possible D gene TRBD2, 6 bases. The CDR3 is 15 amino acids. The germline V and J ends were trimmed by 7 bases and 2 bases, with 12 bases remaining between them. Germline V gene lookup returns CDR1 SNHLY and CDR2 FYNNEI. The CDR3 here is CASTPERAGANVLTF. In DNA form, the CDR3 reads TGTGCCAGCACCCCTGAGCGGGCTGGGGCCAACGTCCTGACTTTC.

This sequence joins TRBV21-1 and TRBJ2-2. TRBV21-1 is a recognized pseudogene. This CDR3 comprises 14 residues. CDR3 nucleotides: TGTGCCAGCAGCAAGAGGACGGACACCGGGGAGCTGTTTTTT. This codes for CASSKRTDTGELFF.

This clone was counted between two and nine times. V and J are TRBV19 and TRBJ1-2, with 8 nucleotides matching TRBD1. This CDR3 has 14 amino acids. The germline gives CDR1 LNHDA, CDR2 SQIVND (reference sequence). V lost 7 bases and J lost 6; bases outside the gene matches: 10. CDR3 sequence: CASNPQGAGDGYTF. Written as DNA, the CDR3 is TGTGCCAGTAATCCCCAGGGGGCGGGGGATGGCTACACCTTC.

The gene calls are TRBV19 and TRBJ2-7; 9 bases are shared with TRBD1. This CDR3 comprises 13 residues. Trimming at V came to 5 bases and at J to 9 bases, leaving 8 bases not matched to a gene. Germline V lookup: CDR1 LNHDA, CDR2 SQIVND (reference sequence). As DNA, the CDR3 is TGTGCCAGTAGTCCAAGGACAGGGGCGGCGCAGTACTTC. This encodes CASSPRTGAAQYF.

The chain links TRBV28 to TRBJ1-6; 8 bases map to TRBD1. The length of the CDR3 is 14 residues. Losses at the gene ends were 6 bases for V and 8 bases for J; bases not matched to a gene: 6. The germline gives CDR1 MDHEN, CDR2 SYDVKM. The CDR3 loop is CASRPRTGYSPLHF. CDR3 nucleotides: TGTGCCAGCAGGCCCAGGACAGGGTATTCACCCCTCCACTTT. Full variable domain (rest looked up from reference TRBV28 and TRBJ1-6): DVKVTQSSRYLVKRTGEKVFLECVQDMDHENMFWYRQDPGLGLRLIYFSYDVKMKEKGDIPEGYSVSREKKERFSLILESASTNQTSMYLCASRPRTGYSPLHFGNGTRLTVT.

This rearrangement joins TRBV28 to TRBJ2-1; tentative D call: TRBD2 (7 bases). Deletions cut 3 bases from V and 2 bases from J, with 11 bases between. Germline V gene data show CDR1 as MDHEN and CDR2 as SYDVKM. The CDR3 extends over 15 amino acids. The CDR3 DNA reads TGTGCCAGCAGTTTCGGGGGGCCAGCCTACAATGAGCAGTTCTTC. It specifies CASSFGGPAYNEQFF.

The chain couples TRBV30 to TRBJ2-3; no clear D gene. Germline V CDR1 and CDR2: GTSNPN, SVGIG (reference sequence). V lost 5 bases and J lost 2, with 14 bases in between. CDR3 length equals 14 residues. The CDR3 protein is CAWGLKGITDTQYF. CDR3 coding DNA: TGTGCCTGGGGCTTGAAGGGTATCACAGATACGCAGTATTTT.

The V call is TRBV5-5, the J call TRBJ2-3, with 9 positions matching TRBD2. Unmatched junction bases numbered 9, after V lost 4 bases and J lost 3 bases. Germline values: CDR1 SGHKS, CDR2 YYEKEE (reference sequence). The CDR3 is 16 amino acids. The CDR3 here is CASSIGSSGNTDTQYF. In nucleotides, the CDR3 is TGTGCCAGCAGCATCGGGTCTAGCGGGAATACAGATACGCAGTATTTT.

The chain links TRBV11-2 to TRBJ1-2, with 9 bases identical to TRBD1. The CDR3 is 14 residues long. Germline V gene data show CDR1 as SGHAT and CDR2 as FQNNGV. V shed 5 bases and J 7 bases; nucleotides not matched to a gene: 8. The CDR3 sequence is CASSPQTGGGGYTF. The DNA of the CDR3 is TGTGCCAGCAGCCCACAGACAGGGGGGGGTGGCTACACCTTC.

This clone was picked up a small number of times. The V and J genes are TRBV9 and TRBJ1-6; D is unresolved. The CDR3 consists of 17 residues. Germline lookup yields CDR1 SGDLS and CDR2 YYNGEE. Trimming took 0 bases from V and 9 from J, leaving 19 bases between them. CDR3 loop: CASSVAEGWGIGSPLHF. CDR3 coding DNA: TGTGCCAGCAGCGTAGCCGAAGGGTGGGGAATTGGTTCACCCCTCCACTTT.

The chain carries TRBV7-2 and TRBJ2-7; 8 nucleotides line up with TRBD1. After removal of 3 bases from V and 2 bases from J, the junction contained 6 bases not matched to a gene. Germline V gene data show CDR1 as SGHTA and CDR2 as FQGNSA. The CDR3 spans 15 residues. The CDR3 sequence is CASSFSRGPTYEQYF. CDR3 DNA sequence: TGTGCCAGCAGCTTTAGCAGGGGGCCCACCTACGAGCAGTACTTC.

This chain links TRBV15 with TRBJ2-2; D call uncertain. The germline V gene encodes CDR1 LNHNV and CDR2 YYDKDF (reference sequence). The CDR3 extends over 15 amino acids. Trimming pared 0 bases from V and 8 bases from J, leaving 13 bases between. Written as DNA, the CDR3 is TGTGCCACCAGCAGAGATGGGCAGGCGGCTGGGGAGCTGTTTTTT. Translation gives CATSRDGQAAGELFF.

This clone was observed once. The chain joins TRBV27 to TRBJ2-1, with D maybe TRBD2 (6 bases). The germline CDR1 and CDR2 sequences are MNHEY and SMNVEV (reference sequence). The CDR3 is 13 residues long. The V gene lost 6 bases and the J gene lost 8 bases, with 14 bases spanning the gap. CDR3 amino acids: CASRQGGFHEQFF. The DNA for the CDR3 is TGTGCCAGCAGACAAGGAGGGTTCCATGAGCAGTTCTTC.

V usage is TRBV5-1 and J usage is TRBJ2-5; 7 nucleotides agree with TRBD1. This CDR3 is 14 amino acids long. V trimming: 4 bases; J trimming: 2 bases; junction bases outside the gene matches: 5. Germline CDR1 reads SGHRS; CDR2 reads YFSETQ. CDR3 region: CASSETGQQETQYF. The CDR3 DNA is TGCGCCAGCAGCGAAACGGGACAGCAAGAGACCCAGTACTTC.

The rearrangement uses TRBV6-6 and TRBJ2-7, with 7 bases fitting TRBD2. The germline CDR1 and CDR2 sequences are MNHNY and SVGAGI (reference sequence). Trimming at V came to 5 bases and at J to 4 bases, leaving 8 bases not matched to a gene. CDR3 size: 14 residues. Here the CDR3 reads CASSHEGAGYEQYF. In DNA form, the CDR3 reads TGTGCCAGCAGTCACGAGGGAGCGGGATACGAGCAGTACTTC.

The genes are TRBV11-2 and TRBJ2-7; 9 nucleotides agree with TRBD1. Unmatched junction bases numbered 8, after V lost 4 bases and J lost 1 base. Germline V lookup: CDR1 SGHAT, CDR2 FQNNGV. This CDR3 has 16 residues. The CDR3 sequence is CASSSSPGQGSYEQYF. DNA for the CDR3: TGTGCCAGCAGCTCGAGTCCGGGACAGGGATCCTACGAGCAGTACTTC.

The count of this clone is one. CDR3 sequence: CASSVDAAGGPKDTQYF. The DNA for the CDR3 is TGTGCCAGCAGCGTAGACGCGGCGGGAGGGCCTAAAGATACGCAGTATTTT. The rearrangement joins TRBV9 to TRBJ2-3, with 9 bases lining up with TRBD2. The CDR3 is 17 residues long. CDR1 is SGDLS and CDR2 is YYNGEE in the germline V gene. Trimming cost V 0 bases and J 5 bases; bases outside gene matches: 10.

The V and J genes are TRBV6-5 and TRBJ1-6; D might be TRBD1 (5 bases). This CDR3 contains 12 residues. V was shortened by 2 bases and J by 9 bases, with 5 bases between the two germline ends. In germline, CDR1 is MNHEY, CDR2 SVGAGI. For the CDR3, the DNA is TGTGCCAGCAGTTACGGGGGTTCACCCCTCCACTTT. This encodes CASSYGGSPLHF.

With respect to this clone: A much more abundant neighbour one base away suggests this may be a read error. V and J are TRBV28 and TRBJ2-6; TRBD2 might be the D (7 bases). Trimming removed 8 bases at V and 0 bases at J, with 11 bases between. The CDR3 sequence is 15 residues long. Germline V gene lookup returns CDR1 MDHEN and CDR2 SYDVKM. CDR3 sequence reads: CASGGGGSGANVLTF. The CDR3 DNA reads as TGTGCCAGCGGGGGAGGGGGCTCTGGGGCCAACGTCCTGACTTTC.

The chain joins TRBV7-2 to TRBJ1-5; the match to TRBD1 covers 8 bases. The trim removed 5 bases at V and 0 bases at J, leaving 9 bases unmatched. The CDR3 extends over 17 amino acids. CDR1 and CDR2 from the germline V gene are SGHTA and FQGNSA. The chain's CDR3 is CASSQDRARYSNQPQHF. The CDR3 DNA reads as TGTGCCAGCAGCCAGGACAGGGCGAGATATAGCAATCAGCCCCAGCATTTT.

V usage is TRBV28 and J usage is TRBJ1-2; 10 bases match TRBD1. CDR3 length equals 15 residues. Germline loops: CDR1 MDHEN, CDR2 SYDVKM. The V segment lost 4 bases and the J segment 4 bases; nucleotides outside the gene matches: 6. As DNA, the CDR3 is TGTGCCAGCAGTTCGGGACAGGGGTACTTCTATGGCTACACCTTC. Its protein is CASSSGQGYFYGYTF.

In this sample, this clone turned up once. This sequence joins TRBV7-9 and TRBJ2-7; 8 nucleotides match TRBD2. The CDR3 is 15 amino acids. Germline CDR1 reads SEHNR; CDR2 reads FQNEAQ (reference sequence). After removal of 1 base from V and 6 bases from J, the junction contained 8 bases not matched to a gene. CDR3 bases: TGTGCCAGCAGCTTAGTGACCGGGAGGGCCGGCGAGCAGTACTTC. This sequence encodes CASSLVTGRAGEQYF.

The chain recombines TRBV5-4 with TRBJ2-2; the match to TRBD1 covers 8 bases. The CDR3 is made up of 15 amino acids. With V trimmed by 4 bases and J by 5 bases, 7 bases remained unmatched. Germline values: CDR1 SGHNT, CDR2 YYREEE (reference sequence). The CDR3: CASSRQGKGTGELFF. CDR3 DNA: TGTGCCAGCAGCCGACAGGGGAAAGGGACCGGGGAGCTGTTTTTT.

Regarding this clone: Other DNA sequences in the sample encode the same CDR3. Here the CDR3 reads CASSLSSGSSYNEQFF. The CDR3 nucleotides read TGCGCCAGCAGCCTCTCTAGCGGAAGCTCCTACAATGAGCAGTTCTTC. V usage is TRBV5-1 and J usage is TRBJ2-1; 7 nucleotides align to TRBD2. The CDR3 runs to 16 residues. Germline CDR1 SGHRS, CDR2 YFSETQ. Trimming cost V 4 bases and J 0 bases; bases outside gene matches: 7. Full variable domain (missing parts from reference TRBV5-1 and TRBJ2-1): KAGVTQTPRYLIKTRGQQVTLSCSPISGHRSVSWYQQTPGQGLQFLFEYFSETQRNKGNFPGRFSGRQFSNSRSEMNVSTLELGDSALYLCASSLSSGSSYNEQFFGPGTRLTVL.

CDR3 sequence: CASSEAQFQPQHF. In DNA form, the CDR3 reads TGTGCCAGCAGTGAAGCGCAGTTTCAGCCCCAGCATTTT. This chain joins TRBV6-1 and TRBJ1-5; D ambiguous. This CDR3 has 13 amino acids. The germline V and J ends were trimmed by 0 bases and 6 bases, with 6 bases remaining between them. Germline-derived CDR1 and CDR2 are MNHNS and SASEGT.

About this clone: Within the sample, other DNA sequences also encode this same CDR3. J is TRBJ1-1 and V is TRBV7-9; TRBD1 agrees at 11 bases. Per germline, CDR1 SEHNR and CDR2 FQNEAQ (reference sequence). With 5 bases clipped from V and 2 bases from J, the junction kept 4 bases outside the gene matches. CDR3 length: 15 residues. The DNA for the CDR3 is TGTGCCAGCAGCCCAAGGACAGGGGGCAACACTGAAGCTTTCTTT. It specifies CASSPRTGGNTEAFF.

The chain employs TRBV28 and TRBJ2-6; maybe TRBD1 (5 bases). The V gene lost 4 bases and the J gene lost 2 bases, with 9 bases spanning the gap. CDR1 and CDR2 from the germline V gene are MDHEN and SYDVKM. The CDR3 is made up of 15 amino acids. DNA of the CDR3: TGTGCCAGCAGTTCCGCAGGGACTGGGGCCAACGTCCTGACTTTC. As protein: CASSSAGTGANVLTF.

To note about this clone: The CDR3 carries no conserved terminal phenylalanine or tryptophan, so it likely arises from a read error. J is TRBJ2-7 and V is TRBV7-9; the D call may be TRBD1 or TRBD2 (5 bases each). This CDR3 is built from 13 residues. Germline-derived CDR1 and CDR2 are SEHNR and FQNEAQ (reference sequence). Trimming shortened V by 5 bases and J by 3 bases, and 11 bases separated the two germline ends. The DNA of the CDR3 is TGTGCCAGCAGCCCGGGACGGTACTACGAGCAGTACTCC. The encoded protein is CASSPGRYYEQYS.

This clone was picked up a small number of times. The CDR3 region is CASRSDRDTEAFF. CDR3 DNA: TGTGCCAGCAGGTCCGACAGGGACACTGAAGCTTTCTTT. This chain connects TRBV27 to TRBJ1-1; 7 nucleotides align to TRBD1. In germline, CDR1 is MNHEY, CDR2 SMNVEV (reference sequence). The CDR3 is 13 amino acids. V trimming: 6 bases; J trimming: 3 bases; junction bases outside the gene matches: 4.

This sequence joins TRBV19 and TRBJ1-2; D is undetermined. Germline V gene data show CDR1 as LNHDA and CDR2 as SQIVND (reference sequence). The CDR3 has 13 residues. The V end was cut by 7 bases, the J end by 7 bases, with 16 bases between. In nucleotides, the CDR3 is TGTGCCAGTACCACTAGAGATCGGGTTGGCTACACCTTC. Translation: CASTTRDRVGYTF.

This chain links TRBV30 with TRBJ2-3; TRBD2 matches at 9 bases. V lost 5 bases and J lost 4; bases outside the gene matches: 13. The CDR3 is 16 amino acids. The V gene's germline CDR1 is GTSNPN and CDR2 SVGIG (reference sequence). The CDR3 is CAWGSGASGIADTQYF. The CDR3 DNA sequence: TGTGCCTGGGGGTCTGGGGCTAGCGGGATCGCAGATACGCAGTATTTT.

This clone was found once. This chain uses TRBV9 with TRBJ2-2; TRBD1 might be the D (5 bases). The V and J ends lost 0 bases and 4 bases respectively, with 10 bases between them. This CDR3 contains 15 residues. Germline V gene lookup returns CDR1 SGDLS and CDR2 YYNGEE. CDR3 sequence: CASSVEGRVTGELFF. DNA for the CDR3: TGTGCCAGCAGCGTAGAGGGCAGGGTCACCGGGGAGCTGTTTTTT.